Each of the 32 T cell receptor beta chains below was sequenced from the same sample in a study of identical twins. TCRdb ran MiXCR on the 5' RACE reads and lists one entry per CDR3 protein. Among about 920,000 distinct CDR3 sequences, 9% to 15% were seen once, and the ten largest hold 1.5% to 2%. This sample was also put to use in a study of yellow fever vaccine responses in identical twins.

The sample comprised PBMCs. These receptors came from a young woman in good health.

This clonotype was counted at least ten times. The chain joins TRBV5-1 to TRBJ1-1; D gene unclear. The germline gives CDR1 SGHRS, CDR2 YFSETQ. CDR3 size: 13 residues. Trimming shortened V by 6 bases and J by 0 bases, and 9 bases separated the two germline ends. The CDR3 here is CASKRMVNTEAFF. In nucleotides, the CDR3 is TGCGCCAGCAAACGCATGGTGAACACTGAAGCTTTCTTT.

The table lists this clonotype with a few counts. V usage is TRBV5-5 and J usage is TRBJ2-7; D remains unclear. V lost 0 bases and J lost 2, with 9 bases in between. Germline CDR1 reads SGHKS; CDR2 reads YYEKEE (reference sequence). This CDR3 contains 14 residues. The CDR3 DNA sequence: TGTGCCAGCAGCTTGGACTTCATTACCTACGAGCAGTACGTC. As protein: CASSLDFITYEQYV.

This clonotype was seen a few times. This chain joins TRBV9 and TRBJ2-4; 8 positions agree with TRBD1. The germline V gene encodes CDR1 SGDLS and CDR2 YYNGEE. CDR3 size: 15 residues. With 0 bases clipped from V and 6 bases from J, the junction kept 5 bases outside the gene matches. CDR3: CASSVADRGLNIQYF. As DNA, the CDR3 is TGTGCCAGCAGCGTAGCAGACAGGGGATTAAACATTCAGTACTTC.

The chain recombines TRBV4-1 with TRBJ2-1; TRBD2 matches 7 bases. The CDR3 contains 14 residues. The germline CDR1 and CDR2 sequences are MGHRA and YSYEKL. The junction had 7 bases not matched to a gene; V was cut back by 5 bases and J by 6 bases. This CDR3 reads CASSLGLVSNEQFF. The CDR3 DNA follows: TGCGCCAGCAGCTTAGGACTAGTGAGCAATGAGCAGTTCTTC.

The V and J genes are TRBV20-1 and TRBJ2-2; 8 nucleotides line up with TRBD1. This CDR3 has 17 residues. Germline V gives CDR1 DFQATT, CDR2 SNEGSKA (reference sequence). With 3 bases clipped from V and 8 bases from J, the junction kept 17 bases outside the gene matches. Written as DNA, the CDR3 is TGCAGTGCTAGCCCCCCTCCTGGACAGGGAGCTTGGGGGGAGCTGTTTTTT. Translated: CSASPPPGQGAWGELFF.

This chain uses TRBV19 with TRBJ2-2; tentative D call: TRBD1 (6 bases). V was clipped by 4 bases and J by 0 bases, with 9 bases between them. Germline V lookup: CDR1 LNHDA, CDR2 SQIVND (reference sequence). The CDR3 spans 15 residues. The CDR3 DNA reads TGTGCCAGTAGTACCGGGACACCGAACACCGGGGAGCTGTTTTTT. It translates to CASSTGTPNTGELFF.

This clonotype was detected a few times. The chain uses TRBV11-2 and TRBJ1-2; D remains ambiguous. CDR1 is SGHAT, CDR2 FQNNGV, per germline. The CDR3 sequence is 13 residues long. V was trimmed by 0 bases and J by 2 bases, leaving 4 bases between them. The CDR3 spells CASSLDENYGYTF. Written as DNA, the CDR3 is TGTGCCAGCAGCTTAGACGAGAACTATGGCTACACCTTC. Combining the CDR3 with reference TRBV11-2 and TRBJ1-2 gives the whole variable domain EAGVAQSPRYKIIEKRQSVAFWCNPISGHATLYWYQQILGQGPKLLIQFQNNGVVDDSQLPKDRFSAERLKGVDSTLKIQPAKLEDSAVYLCASSLDENYGYTFGSGTRLTVV.

In its sample, this clonotype was seen a few times. The J gene is TRBJ2-7, the V gene TRBV3-1; TRBD1 is a possible D gene (6 bases). V was cut by 2 bases and J by 6 bases, with 8 bases left in between. CDR1 and CDR2 (germline): LGHDT, YNNKEL (reference sequence). The CDR3 loop spans 12 amino acids. The CDR3 nucleotides read TGTGCCAGCAGCCAATTAGGGGGCGAGCAGTACTTC. As protein: CASSQLGGEQYF.

This clonotype occurred many times. The J gene is TRBJ2-7, the V gene TRBV27; 14 bases match TRBD2. The germline V gene has CDR1 MNHEY and CDR2 SMNVEV (reference sequence). After removal of 8 bases from V and 3 bases from J, the junction contained 0 bases not matched to a gene. The length of the CDR3 is 13 residues. CDR3 coding DNA: TGTGCCAGCGGGACTAGCGGGGGCTACGAGCAGTACTTC. Translating it yields CASGTSGGYEQYF.

This clonotype was counted a few times. The J gene is TRBJ2-5, the V gene TRBV5-1; 8 bases align to TRBD1. Losses at the gene ends were 5 bases for V and 3 bases for J; bases not matched to a gene: 9. Germline V gene data show CDR1 as SGHRS and CDR2 as YFSETQ. This CDR3 contains 15 residues. This CDR3 reads CASSSGSGGEETQYF. The CDR3 DNA sequence: TGCGCCAGCAGTTCCGGTTCAGGGGGCGAAGAGACCCAGTACTTC.

This clonotype came up many times. The chain has TRBV12-3 or TRBV12-4 and TRBJ1-1, with a possible D match to TRBD1 (5 bases). Trimming took 6 bases from V and 1 from J, leaving 9 bases between them. The length of the CDR3 is 13 residues. DNA of the CDR3: TGTGCCAGCAGCATCAGGGAGAACACTGAAGCTTTCTTT. Translating it yields CASSIRENTEAFF.

This rearrangement joins TRBV5-1 to TRBJ2-4, with TRBD2 identical over 13 bases. The germline gives CDR1 SGHRS, CDR2 YFSETQ. V was clipped by 4 bases and J by 5 bases; unmatched bases: 9. The CDR3 has 17 residues. The DNA for the CDR3 is TGCGCCAGCAGCCCGGGACTAGCGGGATTCGGAGAAAACATTCAGTACTTC. Amino acid sequence: CASSPGLAGFGENIQYF.

J is TRBJ2-6 and V is TRBV9, with D maybe TRBD2 (6 bases). The CDR3 is 17 residues long. CDR1 and CDR2 (germline): SGDLS, YYNGEE. Between the trimmed V and J ends, which lost 2 bases and 0 bases, there was a span of 12 bases. The CDR3 DNA sequence: TGTGCCAGCAGCGTGGTAGCGGTGACCTCTGGGGCCAACGTCCTGACTTTC. It codes for CASSVVAVTSGANVLTF.

This clonotype was found a few times. The gene calls are TRBV5-1 and TRBJ1-6; 7 nucleotides line up with TRBD1. The CDR3 runs 15 residues. CDR1 is SGHRS, CDR2 YFSETQ, per germline. V was clipped by 5 bases and J by 7 bases; unmatched bases: 9. The CDR3: CASRSTGAVNSPLHF. In DNA form, the CDR3 reads TGCGCCAGCAGATCTACAGGGGCGGTGAATTCACCCCTCCACTTT.

The chain combines TRBV5-1 with TRBJ2-3, with D maybe TRBD1 (5 bases). There are 16 residues in the CDR3. Germline V lookup: CDR1 SGHRS, CDR2 YFSETQ. V was pared by 3 bases and J by 3 bases, with 17 bases between. CDR3 protein: CASSWGRVEKTDTQYF. The DNA for the CDR3 is TGCGCCAGCAGCTGGGGCCGGGTGGAGAAGACAGATACGCAGTATTTT.

CDR3 protein: CSATRLADYTDTQYF. Here the CDR3 DNA reads TGCAGTGCAACCCGCCTAGCCGACTACACAGATACGCAGTATTTT. V gene TRBV20-1 combines with J gene TRBJ2-3, with D perhaps matching TRBD2 (5 bases). The CDR3 covers 15 residues. V shed 6 bases and J shed 2 bases, with 18 bases lying between them. CDR1 is DFQATT and CDR2 is SNEGSKA in the germline V gene (reference sequence).

V gene TRBV6-4 combines with J gene TRBJ2-7; the D gene is possibly TRBD1 (6 bases). The germline V and J ends were trimmed by 8 bases and 7 bases, with 18 bases remaining between them. Germline V CDR1 and CDR2: MRHNA, SNTAGT. This CDR3 contains 13 residues. This CDR3 is CASQARLGGEQYF. Here the CDR3 DNA reads TGTGCCAGCCAGGCTCGTCTAGGGGGAGAGCAGTACTTC.

This clonotype was observed a handful of times. V usage is TRBV4-2 and J usage is TRBJ2-1; D is uncertain. The V end was cut by 2 bases, the J end by 0 bases, with 11 bases between. The CDR3 contains 16 residues. From germline, CDR1 is LGHNA and CDR2 YNFKEQ. The CDR3 coding sequence is TGTGCCAGCAGCCAACCTGACTCGAGCTCCTACAATGAGCAGTTCTTC. This encodes CASSQPDSSSYNEQFF.

The rearrangement uses TRBV2 and TRBJ1-6, with D tentatively TRBD1 (6 bases). CDR3 length equals 14 residues. Germline V lookup: CDR1 SNHLY, CDR2 FYNNEI. Deletions cut 7 bases from V and 8 bases from J, with 15 bases between. This CDR3 reads CASNEEGGDSPLHF. CDR3 sequence (DNA): TGTGCCAGCAACGAGGAAGGGGGAGATTCACCCCTCCACTTT.

The chain combines TRBV12-3 or TRBV12-4 with TRBJ1-1, with 7 bases identical to TRBD1. V shed 6 bases, J shed 0 bases, and the junction held 7 bases outside the gene matches. The CDR3 runs to 15 residues. The CDR3 nucleotides are TGTGCCAGCAGCCACAGGGGAGGGCTGAACACTGAAGCTTTCTTT. Protein product: CASSHRGGLNTEAFF.

This clonotype was detected many times. This chain uses TRBV5-1 with TRBJ1-3; the D gene is possibly TRBD1 (5 bases). This CDR3 region has 15 residues. Trimming removed 5 bases from V and 0 bases from J, with 12 bases in between. The germline V gene has CDR1 SGHRS and CDR2 YFSETQ. The DNA for the CDR3 is TGCGCCAGCAGTCCCGACAGAACCTCTGGAAACACCATATATTTT. Its translation is CASSPDRTSGNTIYF.

A few counts support this clonotype. The gene calls are TRBV24-1 and TRBJ2-1; D is possibly TRBD1 (5 bases). CDR1 is KGHDR, CDR2 SFDVKD, per germline. Trimming removed 8 bases from V and 8 bases from J, with 15 bases in between. The CDR3 totals 13 residues. The DNA for the CDR3 is TGTGCCACCACTGCCGATTGGGGCGATGAGCAGTTCTTC. Encoded protein: CATTADWGDEQFF.

The chain couples TRBV12-3 or TRBV12-4 to TRBJ1-2; 8 positions agree with TRBD1. There are 14 residues in the CDR3. V trimming: 4 bases; J trimming: 4 bases; junction bases outside the gene matches: 5. The CDR3 nucleotides are TGTGCCAGCAGTTGGGACAGGACAGCCTATGGCTACACCTTC. It translates to CASSWDRTAYGYTF.

The chain couples TRBV6-5 to TRBJ1-5; TRBD1 matches 7 bases. CDR3 size: 12 residues. Germline loops: CDR1 MNHEY, CDR2 SVGAGI. Trimming took 6 bases from V and 15 from J; bases not matched to a gene: 11. CDR3 sequence reads: CASSPDQGELHF. The CDR3 nucleotides are TGTGCCAGCAGCCCCGACCAGGGGGAATTGCATTTT.

The J gene is TRBJ1-2, the V gene TRBV21-1. TRBV21-1 counts as a pseudogene. The CDR3 consists of 12 residues. Here the CDR3 reads CASSNVYTGYTF. The CDR3 coding sequence is TGTGCCAGCAGCAATGTATACACCGGCTACACCTTC.

This clonotype was detected only a few times. V gene TRBV6-4 combines with J gene TRBJ2-5, with TRBD2 matching 9 bases. The germline CDR1 and CDR2 sequences are MRHNA and SNTAGT. The CDR3 is 15 residues long. V was pared by 4 bases and J by 4 bases, with 7 bases of the junction left unmatched. For the CDR3, the DNA is TGTGCCAGCAGTGCTGTAGCGGGAGTGGGAGAGACCCAGTACTTC. Translating it yields CASSAVAGVGETQYF.

In its sample, this clonotype was seen a few times. The chain couples TRBV7-9 to TRBJ2-7; D not certain. Between the trimmed V and J ends, which lost 0 bases and 6 bases, there was a span of 6 bases. Germline CDR1 SEHNR, CDR2 FQNEAQ (reference sequence). The CDR3 spans 12 residues. The CDR3 DNA follows: TGTGCCAGCAGCTTAGCTTCGGGCGAGCAGTACGTC. It is translated as CASSLASGEQYV.

The chain recombines TRBV4-1 with TRBJ1-2; 8 nucleotides match TRBD1. Trimming took 0 bases from V and 4 from J; bases not matched to a gene: 7. CDR1 is MGHRA, CDR2 YSYEKL, per germline. The CDR3 spans 16 residues. In DNA, the CDR3 is TGCGCCAGCAGCCAAGAACGGACAGGGTGGGGCTATGGCTACACCTTC. Encoded protein: CASSQERTGWGYGYTF.

This clonotype came up a few times. V gene TRBV5-1 combines with J gene TRBJ2-1; 9 positions agree with TRBD1. V lost 0 bases to trimming and J lost 7 bases; unmatched junction nucleotides: 11. CDR1 is SGHRS and CDR2 is YFSETQ in the germline V gene. The CDR3 totals 17 residues. CDR3 coding DNA: TGCGCCAGCAGCTTGGGCGCCCCGGGACAGGGACCTAATGAGCAGTTCTTC. Its protein product is CASSLGAPGQGPNEQFF. Variable domain in full (rest from reference TRBV5-1 and TRBJ2-1): KAGVTQTPRYLIKTRGQQVTLSCSPISGHRSVSWYQQTPGQGLQFLFEYFSETQRNKGNFPGRFSGRQFSNSRSEMNVSTLELGDSALYLCASSLGAPGQGPNEQFFGPGTRLTVL.

This clonotype was counted only a few times. V gene TRBV28 combines with J gene TRBJ1-4, with unresolved D. Germline V gene lookup returns CDR1 MDHEN and CDR2 SYDVKM. V lost 7 bases, J lost 4 bases, and 13 bases lay in between. The CDR3 covers 14 residues. Here the CDR3 reads CASTLSLLNEKLFF. The CDR3 DNA reads as TGTGCCAGCACTCTCTCACTGCTTAATGAAAAACTGTTTTTT.

This clonotype was observed at least ten times. This sequence joins TRBV7-8 and TRBJ2-3; 9 bases align to TRBD2. Per germline, CDR1 SGHVS and CDR2 FQNEAQ. The CDR3 consists of 17 residues. The ends lost 5 bases at V and 0 bases at J; junction bases unmatched: 9. Here the CDR3 reads CASSRIWTSVSTDTQYF. In DNA form, the CDR3 reads TGTGCCAGCAGCCGAATCTGGACTAGCGTCAGCACAGATACGCAGTATTTT. Based on the CDR3 plus reference TRBV7-8 and TRBJ2-3, the full variable domain is GAGVSQSPRYKVAKRGQDVALRCDPISGHVSLFWYQQALGQGPEFLTYFQNEAQLDKSGLPSDRFFAERPEGSVSTLKIQRTQQEDSAVYLCASSRIWTSVSTDTQYFGPGTRLTVL.

The gene calls are TRBV25-1 and TRBJ2-5; D gene ambiguous. The CDR3 covers 12 residues. Looked up from germline, CDR1 is MGHDK and CDR2 is SYGVNS. V lost 4 bases and J 7 bases, leaving 10 bases between the germline ends. The CDR3 region is CASSGGPGTQYF. As DNA, the CDR3 is TGTGCCAGCAGTGGGGGTCCTGGGACCCAGTACTTC.